The 5 T cell receptor beta chains presented below share a single source sample, sequenced in a study of tumor-infiltrating lymphocytes in primary liver carcinoma (dated by TCRdb to 2016 to 2017). The run used an Illumina HiSeq 2500. Using a constant-region primer and ProtoScript II reverse transcriptase, TCRbeta-specific cDNA was reverse-transcribed from 450 to 650 ng total RNA. Construction of the TCRbeta libraries relied on three nested rounds of multiplex PCR, following a slightly modified ARM-PCR procedure. The first two PCR rounds used multiplex TRBV1-TRBV30 forward primers with a Cbeta reverse primer, each for around 10 cycles. TCRdb applied fastp at Q25 and MiXCR to the public reads, then kept only in-frame beta chains. For every CDR3 protein sequence, its rows merge into one entry that carries the most common genes and DNA. The sample table holds roughly 180,000 distinct CDR3 sequences, of which over 45% were seen once. 72% of the sample rests with the top ten.

RNA from unsorted whole blood was extracted with TRIzol reagent, and germline DNA was obtained with the DNeasy Blood & Tissue kit. Sequenced: peripheral blood. These receptors originate from a man aged 35-49 years with primary liver carcinoma and hepatitis B virus infection.

The V and J genes are TRBV28 and TRBJ2-3; no clear D gene. This CDR3 contains 13 residues. Germline values: CDR1 MDHEN, CDR2 SYDVKM. The V gene lost 5 bases and the J gene lost 4 bases, with 10 bases spanning the gap. CDR3 loop: CASSPIGADTQYF. CDR3 DNA sequence: TGTGCCAGCAGTCCTATTGGCGCAGATACGCAGTATTTT. The full variable domain, with the rest looked up from reference TRBV28 and TRBJ2-3, is DVKVTQSSRYLVKRTGEKVFLECVQDMDHENMFWYRQDPGLGLRLIYFSYDVKMKEKGDIPEGYSVSREKKERFSLILESASTNQTSMYLCASSPIGADTQYFGPGTRLTVL.

Turning to this clonotype: It is unclear where the CDR3 begins or ends on the DNA, so no DNA is shown, and the CDR3 is as TCRdb lists it. This chain joins TRBV6-6 and TRBJ2-7; the table's D call of TRBD2 was not tested on the DNA. Germline V gene data show CDR1 as MNHNY and CDR2 as SVGAGI (reference sequence). The length of the CDR3 is 15 amino acids, counting both ends. CDR3 sequence: CASSSVAGGSYEKYF.

As to this clonotype: Given a much more abundant clone one base away, this may be a read error. J is TRBJ1-1 and V is TRBV29-1; D unclear. Germline lookup yields CDR1 SQVTM and CDR2 ANQGSEA. This CDR3 region has 12 residues. The CDR3: CSVDRQNTGAFF. The CDR3 DNA sequence: TGCAGCGTTGATCGGCAGAACACTGGAGCTTTCTTT.

Remarks on this clonotype: A read error is possible here, since a much larger clone lies one base away. The V gene is TRBV11-2, the J gene TRBJ2-2; D might be TRBD1 (5 bases). The germline gives CDR1 SGHAT, CDR2 FQNNGV. The CDR3 consists of 14 residues. Here the CDR3 reads CVSSLVQGTGELFF. In DNA, the CDR3 is TGTGTCAGCAGCTTAGTCCAGGGAACCGGGGAGCTGTTTTTT.

This clonotype was recorded only once. No conserved phenylalanine or tryptophan ends this CDR3, so it is likely a read error. The chain links TRBV12-3 or TRBV12-4 to TRBJ2-7, with D perhaps matching TRBD1 or TRBD2 (5 bases each). This CDR3 contains 14 residues. V was trimmed by 5 bases and J by 0 bases, leaving 11 bases between them. CDR3 sequence reads: CASSPRDGSYEQYL. The CDR3 DNA reads as TGTGCCAGCAGTCCCCGGGACGGCTCCTACGAGCAGTACCTC.